One TCR beta chain is described in this entry. This clone was seen more than once but under ten times. The clone's antigen remains unknown. It has no much larger one-base neighbor in the sample; base qualities were not kept. This record belongs to a study of cytomegalovirus exposure and HLA in healthy donors (dated by TCRdb to 2015 to 2018). General notes on the study: An earlier analysis of approximately 640 of the donors reported 276 Gb of sequence data and some 100 million unique TCR beta sequences from about 200 million T cells. An early release covering 550 to 650 HLA-typed donors comprised about 300 gigabases of sequencing data and 85 million to 100 million unique TCR sequences. Of the 398 genotyped donors, over 70% fell in the genetic ancestry cluster associated with self-reported Caucasian donors. The aim of the study was to test whether cataloging public T cell receptors could identify signatures of past pathogen exposure. The study profiled the T cell repertoires of fewer than 850 subjects by immunosequencing and related them to cytomegalovirus serostatus. Besides the first cohort of around 700 subjects, a separate validation cohort made up of over a hundred different subjects was used. To predict cytomegalovirus infection status, the study brought together high-throughput TCR immunosequencing, statistical association of individual TCRs with disease status, and machine learning. A later analysis re-examined previously published TCR beta repertoires from more than 650 donors and added high-resolution HLA genotyping to investigate patterns of TCR occurrence. Rather than using new phenotypic data, the later analysis identified candidate immune exposures from TCR beta sequences and from how often those sequences occurred across donors. In an earlier analysis of a few hundred of the donors, high-throughput TCR beta sequencing was used to judge whether each TCR beta V gene segment behaved as functional or pseudogenic. Alongside the repertoire data, information on donor age, sex, ethnicity and CMV serostatus was compiled. A later genetic analysis took genome-wide SNP genotypes for about 65% of the roughly 670 donors and used that subset as a discovery cohort. All discovery cohort repertoires had been generated using a single sequencing platform. HLA typing covered class I and class II loci at four-digit resolution. Typing coverage differed by locus: A, B, C, DRB1 and DQB1 were typed in about 629-640 donors, DQA1 in about 510, DPA1 in approximately 600, and DPB1 in about 450. Four to six DR-DQ haplotypes were handled as single units for association and clustering, since linkage in the cohort was strong. On average, around 240,000 unique TCR beta nucleotide sequences were sequenced per donor among 398 genotyped donors of the cohort, with 15% to 20% of those sequences being non-productive.

The library relied on the immunoSEQ multiplex PCR assay. For the multiplex PCR, a mixture combining 60 forward primers for TCR Vbeta segments and 13 reverse primers for TCR Jbeta segments was used. Amplification of the CDR3 region of rearranged TCR beta genes was performed with a multiplex PCR assay on genomic DNA. The amplified TCR beta libraries were sequenced on the Illumina HiSeq System as 87-base-pair reads. In the paper's pipeline: In a later analysis, approximately 74 million unique TCR beta chains were counted across the approximately 640 repertoires, and about 10 million of these chains were shared by at least two donors. Raw reads were error-corrected and collapsed into unique sequences by a nearest-neighbor algorithm in which closely related sequences were merged to remove PCR and sequencing errors. CDR3 sequences were aligned to IMGT reference sequences to assign V, D and J gene segments. Each retained sequence needed at least a six-nucleotide match to both a V gene segment and a J gene segment. A rearrangement counted as productive if the CDR3 had no stop codons and remained in frame with V and J, and every other rearrangement counted as non-productive. CDR3 was defined according to IMGT convention as the region running from the second conserved V-encoded cysteine to the conserved J-encoded phenylalanine. Sequences without an unambiguous match to a single V gene segment were excluded from the earlier analysis of 587 of the donors. In an earlier analysis of around 600 of the donors, V segments were called functional above 56.7% productive rearrangements and were called segregating when the between-donor standard deviation exceeded 5%. A statistical classification framework was built to diagnose cytomegalovirus status from the catalog of TCR beta chain sequences. V and J gene assignment, in a later analysis, came from comparing TCR nucleotide sequences with IMGT/GENE-DB human TR gene sequences. The TCRdist pipeline was used in a later analysis to assign CDR3 sequences and most-parsimonious VDJ recombination scenarios. In a later analysis, each TCR beta chain was defined by its CDR3 amino acid sequence together with its V-gene family, and reads lacking a unique V-gene family were excluded. To address suspected cross-contamination and a sequencing artifact, a later analysis removed around 600 highly shared, low-generation-probability nucleotide sequences. A later analysis calculated a clonal expansion index for each public chain from normalized within-repertoire ranks of inferred template counts. Generation probabilities in a later analysis came from a VDJ recombination model fitted to out-of-frame rearrangements, and those results were checked against IGoR. A later analysis scored TCR-TCR, TCR-HLA and TCR-CMV co-occurrence with hypergeometric tests, applying a repertoire-size bias correction to TCR pairs. To estimate false discovery rates, a later analysis permuted the HLA or CMV assignments 20 times. In a later analysis, co-occurring TCRs were grouped with DBSCAN, and TCRdist sequence similarity was added when clustering was performed within HLA-allele-positive subsets. Co-occurrence clustering excluded repertoires with fewer than 30,000 or more than 120,000 public chains, plus five with anomalous nucleotide sharing. This immuneACCESS table, as held by TCRdb, lists in-frame sequences with V and J called but not all clones. Of the missing ones, under half trace to an unresolved V gene in checked studies; the others have no known cause. That table gives V, J and clone size, and the DNA gave D and trimming. This sample gives 84,000 or so clones in total; 60% to 80% of them show up just once. The ten largest clones represent 3.7% of the sample.

The cohort consisted of some 670 healthy bone marrow donors. At the time of sampling, all cohort members were nominally healthy, though unrecorded immune exposures were likely present. The donor tested CMV seronegative, placing the donor among the 350 to 400 seronegative members of the cohort. A peripheral blood sample was collected from each donor, and TCR beta sequencing was performed on peripheral blood mononuclear cells. Genomic DNA was extracted from the blood cell samples with the Qiagen DNeasy Blood Extraction Kit. The study at large found these results: Linkage disequilibrium might explain the correlated functional status among segregating V segments, but an unknown experimental factor could not be ruled out. Specific HLA alleles were associated with some 15,000 TCR beta sequences at a false discovery rate of 0.05 in a later analysis. In vitro tests confirmed that a few of the cytomegalovirus-associated TCR beta chains recognize cytomegalovirus antigens. A further reported finding was that TCR beta sequences accurately predicted the HLA-A and HLA-B alleles for most subjects in the first cohort. A group of highly shared sequence variants was considered likely to be a technical artifact of the sequencing pipeline. In an earlier analysis of several hundred of the donors, most TCR beta V segments were observed in productive rearrangements about 87% or about 30% of the time, broadly matching IMGT annotations. Because HLA typing was unavailable for some donors at each locus, only the typed subset was used in association tests. In a later analysis, TCR association rates were found to vary across HLA loci, with the most associated TCRs seen for DRB1 alleles and the fewest for HLA-C alleles. Presence/absence analyses assumed roughly uniform sequencing depth across donors, an assumption that may not hold. While some public TCRs were present in many individuals, most TCR sequences turned up only very rarely across donors. The cohort was sequenced for TCR beta chains only, and without alpha or paired-chain data the features that could be detected were limited. Assigning TCR associations to individual alleles was difficult when HLA alleles, especially DR and DQ, strongly co-occurred. Several of the top co-occurrence clusters appeared to be linked to parvovirus B19, influenza, CMV and Epstein-Barr virus, according to a later analysis. The classifier was reported to diagnose cytomegalovirus status with high specificity and sensitivity in both the original and validation cohorts. A later analysis found that HLA-associated TCR beta chains were more clonally expanded and had lower generation probabilities than equally common non-associated chains. An association between a missense DCLRE1C variant and V-gene and J-gene trimming of TCR beta chains was found in a later genetic analysis and replicated in an independent cohort. In a later genetic analysis, fewer N-insertions in productive TCRs were reported among donors in an Asian-associated ancestry cluster than the roughly 700-donor mean. It was suggested by the authors that the approach could potentially be generalized to other disease states and immunological phenotypes. The earlier analysis of 587 of the donors excluded roughly 17 rarely observed V segments, including chromosome 9 orphons, because counts were too low. In a later analysis, most CMV-associated TCR beta chains were found to appear HLA-restricted, with HLA associations seemingly driven largely by CMV exposure. The study listed over 150 TCR beta chains as associated with cytomegalovirus. For the cohort, immune exposure information was limited to CMV serostatus.

Sample: PBMCs. The TCR originated in a man aged 25 to 40 in good health and CMV-seronegative.

DNA sequence: TGTGCCAGCAGCGTCGACAGGGGGCGGGAAAAACTGTTTTTT. Its translation reads: CASSVDRGREKLFF. The sequence is built from TRBV11-2 and TRBJ1-4, and 10 junctional nucleotides match TRBD1. Including the terminal cysteine and phenylalanine, the CDR3 comprises 14 residues. Just the 42-base CDR3 DNA is kept, in frame starting at base 1. CDR1 and CDR2, looked up from the germline V gene, are SGHAT and FQNNGV. Trimmed from V: 5 bases; trimmed from J: 8 bases; junction bases lacking a gene match: 5.